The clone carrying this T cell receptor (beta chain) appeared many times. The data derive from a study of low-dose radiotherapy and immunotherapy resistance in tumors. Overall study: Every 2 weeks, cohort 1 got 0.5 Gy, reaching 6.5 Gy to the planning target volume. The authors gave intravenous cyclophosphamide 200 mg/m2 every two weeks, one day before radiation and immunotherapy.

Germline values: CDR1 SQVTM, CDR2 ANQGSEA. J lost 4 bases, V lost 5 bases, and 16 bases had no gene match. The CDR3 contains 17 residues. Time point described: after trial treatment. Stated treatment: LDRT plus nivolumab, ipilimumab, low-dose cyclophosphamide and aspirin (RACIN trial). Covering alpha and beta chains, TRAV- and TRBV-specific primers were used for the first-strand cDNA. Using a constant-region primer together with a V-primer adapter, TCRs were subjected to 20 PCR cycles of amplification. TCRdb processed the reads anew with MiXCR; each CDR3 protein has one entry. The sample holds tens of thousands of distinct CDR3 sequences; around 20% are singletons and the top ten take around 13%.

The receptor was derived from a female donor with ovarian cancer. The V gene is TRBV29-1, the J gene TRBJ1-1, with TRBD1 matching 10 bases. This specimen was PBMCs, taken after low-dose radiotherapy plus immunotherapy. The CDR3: CSVRPAHARDRGTEAFF. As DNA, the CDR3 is TGCAGCGTTCGACCGGCCCATGCCCGGGACAGGGGCACTGAAGCTTTCTTT. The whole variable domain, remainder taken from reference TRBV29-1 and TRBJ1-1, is SAVISQKPSRDICQRGTSLTIQCQVDSQVTMMFWYRQQPGQSLTLIATANQGSEATYESGFVIDKFPISRPNLTFSTLTVSNMSPEDSSIYLCSVRPAHARDRGTEAFFGQGTRLTVV.